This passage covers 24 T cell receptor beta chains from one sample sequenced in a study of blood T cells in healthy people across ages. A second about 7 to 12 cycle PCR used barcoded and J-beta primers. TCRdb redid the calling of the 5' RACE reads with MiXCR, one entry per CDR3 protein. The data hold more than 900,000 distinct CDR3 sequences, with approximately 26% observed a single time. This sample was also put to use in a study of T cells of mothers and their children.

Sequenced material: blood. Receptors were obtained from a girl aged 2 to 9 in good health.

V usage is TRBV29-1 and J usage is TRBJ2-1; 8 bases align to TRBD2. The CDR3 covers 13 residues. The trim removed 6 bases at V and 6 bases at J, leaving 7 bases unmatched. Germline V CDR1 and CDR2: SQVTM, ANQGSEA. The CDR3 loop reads CSVEGLVSNEQFF. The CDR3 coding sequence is TGCAGCGTCGAGGGACTAGTTTCCAATGAGCAGTTCTTC.

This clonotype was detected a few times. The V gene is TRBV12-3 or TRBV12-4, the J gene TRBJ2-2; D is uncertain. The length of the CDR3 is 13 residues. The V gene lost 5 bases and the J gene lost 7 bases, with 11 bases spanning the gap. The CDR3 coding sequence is TGTGCCAGCAGTCCTGATTCGAGCGGGGAGCTGTTTTTT. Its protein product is CASSPDSSGELFF.

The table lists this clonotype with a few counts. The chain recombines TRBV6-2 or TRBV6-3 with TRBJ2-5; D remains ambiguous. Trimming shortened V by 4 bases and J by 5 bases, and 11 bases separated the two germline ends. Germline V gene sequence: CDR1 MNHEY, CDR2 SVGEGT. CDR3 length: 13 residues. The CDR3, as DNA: TGTGCCAGCAGTTTAGTCCCCCTGGAGACCCAGTACTTC. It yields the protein CASSLVPLETQYF.

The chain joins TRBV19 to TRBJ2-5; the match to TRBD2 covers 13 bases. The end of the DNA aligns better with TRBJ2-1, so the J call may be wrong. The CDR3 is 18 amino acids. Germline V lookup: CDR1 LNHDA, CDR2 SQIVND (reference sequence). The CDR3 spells CASSIFKRTSGSVYEQFF. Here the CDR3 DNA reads TGTGCCAGTAGTATTTTTAAGAGGACTAGCGGGAGTGTCTATGAGCAGTTCTTC.

DNA for the CDR3: TGCAGCGTTGAATGGTTAGGGAGCTCCTACAATGAGCAGTTCTTC. Encoded protein: CSVEWLGSSYNEQFF. This sequence joins TRBV29-1 and TRBJ2-1; D perhaps matches TRBD2 (5 bases). Trimming took off 2 bases at V and 0 bases at J, with 11 bases between the two ends. CDR1 is SQVTM and CDR2 is ANQGSEA in the germline V gene. The CDR3 sequence is 15 residues long.

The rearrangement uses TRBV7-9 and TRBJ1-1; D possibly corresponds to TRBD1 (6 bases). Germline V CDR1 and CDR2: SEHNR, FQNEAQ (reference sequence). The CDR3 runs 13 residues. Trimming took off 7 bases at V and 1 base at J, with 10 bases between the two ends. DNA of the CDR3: TGTGCCAGCATGGGGGCAGGGAACACTGAAGCTTTCTTT. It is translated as CASMGAGNTEAFF.

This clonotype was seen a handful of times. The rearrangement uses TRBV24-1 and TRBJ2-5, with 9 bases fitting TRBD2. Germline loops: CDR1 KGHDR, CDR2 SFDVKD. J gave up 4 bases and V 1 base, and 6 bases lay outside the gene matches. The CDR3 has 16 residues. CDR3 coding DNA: TGTGCCACCAGTGATTTAGGGCGGGGGGGCGGAGAGACCCAGTACTTC. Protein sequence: CATSDLGRGGGETQYF.

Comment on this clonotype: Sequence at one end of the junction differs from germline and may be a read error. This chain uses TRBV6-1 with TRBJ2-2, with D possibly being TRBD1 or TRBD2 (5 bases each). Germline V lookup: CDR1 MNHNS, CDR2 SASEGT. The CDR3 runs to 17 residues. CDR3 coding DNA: TGTGCCAGCAGGACCCAACTCGGGACGCAATACACCCGGGAGCTGTTTTTT. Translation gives CASRTQLGTQYTRELFF.

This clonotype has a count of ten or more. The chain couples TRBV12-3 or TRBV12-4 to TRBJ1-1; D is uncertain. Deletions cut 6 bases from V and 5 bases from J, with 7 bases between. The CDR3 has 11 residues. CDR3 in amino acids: CASSSGTEAFF. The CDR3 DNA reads TGTGCCAGCAGCTCTGGGACTGAAGCTTTCTTT.

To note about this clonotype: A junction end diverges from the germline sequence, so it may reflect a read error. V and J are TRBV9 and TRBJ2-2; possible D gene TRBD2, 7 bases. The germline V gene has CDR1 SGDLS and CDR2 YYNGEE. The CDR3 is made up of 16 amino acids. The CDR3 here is CASSVEVGRDTAELFF. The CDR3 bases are TGTGCCAGCAGCGTAGAGGTGGGGAGGGACACCGCGGAGCTGTTTTTT. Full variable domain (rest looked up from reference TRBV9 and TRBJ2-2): DSGVTQTPKHLITATGQRVTLRCSPRSGDLSVYWYQQSLDQGLQFLIQYYNGEERAKGNILERFSAQQFPDLHSELNLSSLELGDSALYFCASSVEVGRDTAELFFGEGSRLTVL.

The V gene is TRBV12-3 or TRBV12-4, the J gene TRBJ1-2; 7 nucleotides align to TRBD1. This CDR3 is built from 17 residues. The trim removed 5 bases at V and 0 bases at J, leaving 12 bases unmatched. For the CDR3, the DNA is TGTGCCAGCAGTCCCCGGACAGGTGTTGACTCTAACTATGGCTACACCTTC. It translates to CASSPRTGVDSNYGYTF.

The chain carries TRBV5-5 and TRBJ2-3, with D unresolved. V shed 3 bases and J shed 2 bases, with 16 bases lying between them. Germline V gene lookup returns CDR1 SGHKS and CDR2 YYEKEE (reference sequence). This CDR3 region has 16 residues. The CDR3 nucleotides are TGTGCCAGCAGCTCCTCGGTCCCCCCCTACACAGATACGCAGTATTTT. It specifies CASSSSVPPYTDTQYF. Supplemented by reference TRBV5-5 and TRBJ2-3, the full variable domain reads DAGVTQSPTHLIKTRGQQVTLRCSPISGHKSVSWYQQVLGQGPQFIFQYYEKEERGRGNFPDRFSARQFPNYSSELNVNALLLGDSALYLCASSSSVPPYTDTQYFGPGTRLTVL.

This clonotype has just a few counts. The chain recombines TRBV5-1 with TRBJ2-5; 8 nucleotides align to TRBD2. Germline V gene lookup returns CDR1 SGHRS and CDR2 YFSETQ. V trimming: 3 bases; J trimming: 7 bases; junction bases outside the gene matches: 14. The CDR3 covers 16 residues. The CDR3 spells CASSSGPGLESRTQYF. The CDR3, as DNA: TGCGCCAGCAGCTCGGGACCGGGACTAGAGAGTCGGACCCAGTACTTC.

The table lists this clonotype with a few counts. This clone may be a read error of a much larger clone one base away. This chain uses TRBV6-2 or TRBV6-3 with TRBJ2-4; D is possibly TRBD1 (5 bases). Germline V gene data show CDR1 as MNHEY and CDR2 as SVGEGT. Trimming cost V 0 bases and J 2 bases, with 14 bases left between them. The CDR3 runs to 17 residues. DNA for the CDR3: TGTGCCAGCAGTTACTCGGCAGGGCAGGGTACCAAAAACATTCAGTACTTC. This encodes CASSYSAGQGTKNIQYF.

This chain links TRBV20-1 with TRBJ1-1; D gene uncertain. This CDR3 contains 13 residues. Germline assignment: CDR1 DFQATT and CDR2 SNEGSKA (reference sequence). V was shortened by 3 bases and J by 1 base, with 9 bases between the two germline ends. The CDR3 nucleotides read TGCAGTGCTAGGGAGTGGGGGAACACTGAAGCTTTCTTT. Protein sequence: CSAREWGNTEAFF.

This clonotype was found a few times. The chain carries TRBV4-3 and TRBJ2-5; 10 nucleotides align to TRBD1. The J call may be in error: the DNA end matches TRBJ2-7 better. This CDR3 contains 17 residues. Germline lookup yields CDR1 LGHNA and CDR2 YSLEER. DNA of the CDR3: TGCGCCAGCAGCCAAGGAGGACCGGGACAGGGGTTCAACGAGCAGTACTTC. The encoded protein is CASSQGGPGQGFNEQYF.

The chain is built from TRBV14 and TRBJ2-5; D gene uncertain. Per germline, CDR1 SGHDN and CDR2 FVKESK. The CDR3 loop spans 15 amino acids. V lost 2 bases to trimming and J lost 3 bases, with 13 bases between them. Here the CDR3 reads CASSQSTKLKETQYF. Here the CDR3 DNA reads TGTGCCAGCAGCCAATCGACAAAATTGAAAGAGACCCAGTACTTC.

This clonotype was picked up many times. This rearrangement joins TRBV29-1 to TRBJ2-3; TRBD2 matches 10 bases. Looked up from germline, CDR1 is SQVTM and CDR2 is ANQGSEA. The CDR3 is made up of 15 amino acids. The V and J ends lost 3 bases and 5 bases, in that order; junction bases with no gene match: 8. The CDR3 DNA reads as TGCAGCGTTGAGGAAGCGGGAGGGCCCGGAGATACGCAGTATTTT. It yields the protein CSVEEAGGPGDTQYF.

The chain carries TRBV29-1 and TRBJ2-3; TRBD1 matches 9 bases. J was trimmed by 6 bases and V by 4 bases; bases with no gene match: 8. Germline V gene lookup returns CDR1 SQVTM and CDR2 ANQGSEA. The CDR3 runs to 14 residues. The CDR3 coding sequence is TGCAGCGTTGCCGGGACAGGGTATCCGGATACGCAGTATTTT. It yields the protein CSVAGTGYPDTQYF.

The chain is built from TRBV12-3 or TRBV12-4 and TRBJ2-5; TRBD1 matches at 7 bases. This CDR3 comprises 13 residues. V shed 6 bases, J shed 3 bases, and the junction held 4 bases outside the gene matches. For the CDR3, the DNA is TGTGCCAGCAGGGGTGGGACAGAAGAGACCCAGTACTTC. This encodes CASRGGTEETQYF.

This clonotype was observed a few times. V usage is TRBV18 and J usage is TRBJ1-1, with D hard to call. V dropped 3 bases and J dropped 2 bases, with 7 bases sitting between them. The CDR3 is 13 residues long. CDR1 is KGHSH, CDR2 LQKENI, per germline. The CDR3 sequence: CASSPVRNTEAFF. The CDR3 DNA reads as TGTGCCAGCTCACCGGTCCGAAACACTGAAGCTTTCTTT.

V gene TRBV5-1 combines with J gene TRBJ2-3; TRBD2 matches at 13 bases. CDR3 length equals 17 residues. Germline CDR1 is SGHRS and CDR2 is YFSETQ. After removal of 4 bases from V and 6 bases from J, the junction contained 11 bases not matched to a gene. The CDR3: CASSAYSGTSGIDTQYF. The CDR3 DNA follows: TGCGCCAGCAGCGCCTATAGCGGGACTAGCGGGATCGATACGCAGTATTTT.

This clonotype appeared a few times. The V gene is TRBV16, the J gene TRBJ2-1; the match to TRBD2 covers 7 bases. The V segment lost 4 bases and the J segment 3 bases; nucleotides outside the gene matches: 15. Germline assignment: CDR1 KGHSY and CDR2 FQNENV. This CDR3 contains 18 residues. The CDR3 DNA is TGTGCCAGCAGCCTACGGGGTATGGCGGGAGCTTACTACAATGAGCAGTTCTTC. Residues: CASSLRGMAGAYYNEQFF.

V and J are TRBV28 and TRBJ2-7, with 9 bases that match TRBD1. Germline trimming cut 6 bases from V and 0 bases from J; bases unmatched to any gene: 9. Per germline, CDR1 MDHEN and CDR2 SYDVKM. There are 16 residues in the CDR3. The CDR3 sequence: CASRFGGTGYSYEQYF. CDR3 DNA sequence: TGTGCCAGCAGGTTCGGGGGGACAGGGTACTCCTACGAGCAGTACTTC.